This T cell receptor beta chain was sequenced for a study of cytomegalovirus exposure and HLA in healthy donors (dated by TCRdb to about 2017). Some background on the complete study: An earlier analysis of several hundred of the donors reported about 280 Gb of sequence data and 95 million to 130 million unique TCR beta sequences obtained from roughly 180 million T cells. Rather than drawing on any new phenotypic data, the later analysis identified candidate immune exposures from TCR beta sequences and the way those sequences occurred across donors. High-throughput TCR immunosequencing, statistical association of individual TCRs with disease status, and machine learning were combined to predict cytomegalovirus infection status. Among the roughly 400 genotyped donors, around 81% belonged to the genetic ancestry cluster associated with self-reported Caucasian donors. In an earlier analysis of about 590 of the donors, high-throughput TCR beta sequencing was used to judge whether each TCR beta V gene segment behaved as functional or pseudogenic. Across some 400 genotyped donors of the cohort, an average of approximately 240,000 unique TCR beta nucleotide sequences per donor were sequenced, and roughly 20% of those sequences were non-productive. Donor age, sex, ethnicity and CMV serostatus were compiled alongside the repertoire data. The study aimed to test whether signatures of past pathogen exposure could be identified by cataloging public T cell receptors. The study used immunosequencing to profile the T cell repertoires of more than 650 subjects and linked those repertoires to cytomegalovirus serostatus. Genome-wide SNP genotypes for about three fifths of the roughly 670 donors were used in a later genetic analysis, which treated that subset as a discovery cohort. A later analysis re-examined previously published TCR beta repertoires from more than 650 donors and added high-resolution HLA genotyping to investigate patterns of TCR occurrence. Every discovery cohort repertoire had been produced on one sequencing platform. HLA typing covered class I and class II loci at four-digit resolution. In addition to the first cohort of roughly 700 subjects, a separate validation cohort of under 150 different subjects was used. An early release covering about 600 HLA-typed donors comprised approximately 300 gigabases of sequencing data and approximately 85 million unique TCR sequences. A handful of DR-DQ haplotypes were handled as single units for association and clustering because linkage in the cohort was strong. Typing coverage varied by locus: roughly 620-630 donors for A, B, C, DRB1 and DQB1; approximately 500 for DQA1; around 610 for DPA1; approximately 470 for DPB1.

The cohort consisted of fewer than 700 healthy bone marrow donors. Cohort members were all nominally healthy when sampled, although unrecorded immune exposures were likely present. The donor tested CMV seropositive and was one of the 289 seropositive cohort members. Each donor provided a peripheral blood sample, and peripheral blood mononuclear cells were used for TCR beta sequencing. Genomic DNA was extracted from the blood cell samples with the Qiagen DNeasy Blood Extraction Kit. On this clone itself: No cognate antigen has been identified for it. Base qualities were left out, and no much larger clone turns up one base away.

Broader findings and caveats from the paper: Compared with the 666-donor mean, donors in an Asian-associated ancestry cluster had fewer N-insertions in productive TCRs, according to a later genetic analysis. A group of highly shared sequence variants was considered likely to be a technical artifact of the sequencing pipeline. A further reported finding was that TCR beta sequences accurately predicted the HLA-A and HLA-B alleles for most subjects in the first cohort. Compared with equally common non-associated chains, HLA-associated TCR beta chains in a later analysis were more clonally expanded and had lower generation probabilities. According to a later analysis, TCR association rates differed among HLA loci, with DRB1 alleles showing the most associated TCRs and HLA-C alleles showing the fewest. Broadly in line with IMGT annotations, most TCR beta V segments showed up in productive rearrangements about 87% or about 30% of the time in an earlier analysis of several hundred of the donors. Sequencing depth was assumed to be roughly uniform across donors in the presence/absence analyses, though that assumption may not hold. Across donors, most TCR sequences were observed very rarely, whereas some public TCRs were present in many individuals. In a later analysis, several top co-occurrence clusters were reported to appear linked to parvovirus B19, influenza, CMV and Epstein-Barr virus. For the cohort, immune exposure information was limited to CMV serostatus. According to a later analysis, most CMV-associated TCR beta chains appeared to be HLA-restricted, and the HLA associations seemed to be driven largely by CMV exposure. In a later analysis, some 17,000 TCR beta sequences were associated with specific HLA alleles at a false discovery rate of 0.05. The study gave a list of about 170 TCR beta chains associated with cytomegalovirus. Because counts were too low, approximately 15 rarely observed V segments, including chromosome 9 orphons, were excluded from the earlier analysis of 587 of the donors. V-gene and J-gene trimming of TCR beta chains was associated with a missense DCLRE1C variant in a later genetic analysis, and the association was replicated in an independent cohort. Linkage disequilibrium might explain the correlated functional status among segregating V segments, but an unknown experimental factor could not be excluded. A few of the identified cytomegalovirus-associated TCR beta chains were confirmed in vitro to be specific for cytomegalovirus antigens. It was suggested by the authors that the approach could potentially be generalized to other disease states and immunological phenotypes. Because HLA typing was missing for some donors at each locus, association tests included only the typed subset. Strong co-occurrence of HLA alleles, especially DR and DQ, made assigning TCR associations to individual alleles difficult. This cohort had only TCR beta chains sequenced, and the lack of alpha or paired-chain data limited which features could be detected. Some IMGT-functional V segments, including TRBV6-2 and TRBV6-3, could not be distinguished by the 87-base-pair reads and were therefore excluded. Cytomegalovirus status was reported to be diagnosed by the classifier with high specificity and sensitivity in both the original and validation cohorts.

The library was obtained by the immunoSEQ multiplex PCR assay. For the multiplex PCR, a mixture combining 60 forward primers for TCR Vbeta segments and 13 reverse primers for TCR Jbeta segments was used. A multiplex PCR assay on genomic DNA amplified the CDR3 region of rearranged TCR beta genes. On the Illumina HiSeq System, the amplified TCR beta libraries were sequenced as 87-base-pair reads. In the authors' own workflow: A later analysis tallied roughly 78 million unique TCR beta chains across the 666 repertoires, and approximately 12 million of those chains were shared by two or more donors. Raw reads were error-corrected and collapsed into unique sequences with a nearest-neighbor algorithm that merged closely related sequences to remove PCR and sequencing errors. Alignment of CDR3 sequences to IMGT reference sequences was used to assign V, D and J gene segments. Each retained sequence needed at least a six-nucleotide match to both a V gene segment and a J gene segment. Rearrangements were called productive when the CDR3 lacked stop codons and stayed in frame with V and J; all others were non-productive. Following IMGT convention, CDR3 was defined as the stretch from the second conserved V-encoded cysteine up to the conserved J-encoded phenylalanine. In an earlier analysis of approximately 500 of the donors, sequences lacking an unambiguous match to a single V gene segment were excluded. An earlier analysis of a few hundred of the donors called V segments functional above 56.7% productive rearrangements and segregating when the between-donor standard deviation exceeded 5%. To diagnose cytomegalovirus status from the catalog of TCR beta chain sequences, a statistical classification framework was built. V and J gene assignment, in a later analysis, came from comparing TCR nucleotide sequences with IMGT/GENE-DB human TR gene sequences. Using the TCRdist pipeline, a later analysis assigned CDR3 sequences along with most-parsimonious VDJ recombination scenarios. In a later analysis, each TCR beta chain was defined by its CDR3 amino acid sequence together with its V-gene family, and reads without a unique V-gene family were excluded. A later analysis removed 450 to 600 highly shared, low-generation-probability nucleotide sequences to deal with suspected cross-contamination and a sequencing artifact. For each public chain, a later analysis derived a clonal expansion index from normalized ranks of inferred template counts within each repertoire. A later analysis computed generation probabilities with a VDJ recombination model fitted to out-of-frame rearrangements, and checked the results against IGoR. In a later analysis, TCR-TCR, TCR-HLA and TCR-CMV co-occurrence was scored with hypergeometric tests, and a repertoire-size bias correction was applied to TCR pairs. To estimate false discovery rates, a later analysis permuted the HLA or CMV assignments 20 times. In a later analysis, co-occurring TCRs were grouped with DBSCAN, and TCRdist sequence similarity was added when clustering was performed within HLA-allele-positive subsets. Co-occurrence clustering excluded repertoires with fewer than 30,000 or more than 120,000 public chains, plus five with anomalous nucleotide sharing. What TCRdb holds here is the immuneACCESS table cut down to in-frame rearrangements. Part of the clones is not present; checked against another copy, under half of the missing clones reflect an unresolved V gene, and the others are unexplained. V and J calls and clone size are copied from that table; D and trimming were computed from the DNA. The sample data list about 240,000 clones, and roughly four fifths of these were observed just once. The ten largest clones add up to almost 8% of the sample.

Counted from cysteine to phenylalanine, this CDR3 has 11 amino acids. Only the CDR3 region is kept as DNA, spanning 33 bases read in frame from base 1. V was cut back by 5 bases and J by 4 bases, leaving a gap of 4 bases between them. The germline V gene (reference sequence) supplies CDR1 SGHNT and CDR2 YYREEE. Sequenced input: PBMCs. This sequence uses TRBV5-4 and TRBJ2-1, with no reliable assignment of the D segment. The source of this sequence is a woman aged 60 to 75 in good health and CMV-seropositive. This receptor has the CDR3 CASRQYNEQFF. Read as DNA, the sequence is TGTGCCAGCAGGCAGTACAATGAGCAGTTCTTC.